This T cell receptor (beta chain) was captured in a study of OX40 agonist ivuxolimab in advanced cancers. Whole-study findings and limits: Patients who responded partially at 0.1-3.0 mg/kg showed clonal expansion ranking among the lowest.

To note about this clone: Antigen unknown.

TCRdb's copy holds only in-frame clones and misses some; the assay was immunoSEQ multiplex PCR. This sample yields roughly 69,000 clones, of which less than 95% are seen a single time; 5.2% belongs to the top ten. This TCR came from an adult with an advanced solid tumor such as melanoma, head and neck, liver or kidney cancer. The input for sequencing was CD4+ or CD8+ T cells sorted from blood, taken in a trial of the OX40 agonist ivuxolimab.

The CDR3 DNA follows: TGTGCCAGTAGTTTCGGAACAGGGTTCGGCAATCAGCCCCAGCATTTT. Translation: CASSFGTGFGNQPQHF. The V and J genes are TRBV19 and TRBJ1-5, with D maybe TRBD1 (6 bases). V lost 5 bases to trimming and J lost 2 bases, with 16 bases between them. CDR1 and CDR2 (germline): LNHDA, SQIVND (reference sequence). This CDR3 is built from 16 residues.